The clone carrying this TCR beta chain appeared many times. Its specificity is unknown. These data originate in a study of T-cell reconstitution after alpha-beta-depleted transplantation in children. A TCRbeta library incorporating unique molecular identifiers was prepared. TCRdb itself ran the PCR reads through MiXCR, one entry per CDR3 protein. This sample has hundreds of thousands of distinct CDR3 sequences; approximately 14% occur once, and the top ten carry 0.79%. General study results and limits: In some patients, recipient T cells and intrathymic progenitors surviving conditioning explained high day-60 diversity.

This sequence originates from a girl aged 2-10 years with congenital amegakaryocytic thrombocytopenia, due to receive a stem cell transplant. This material consisted of PBMCs, taken before TCRalphabeta/CD19-depleted stem cell transplant.

This CDR3 reads CASSSRLAVTDTQYF. In DNA form, the CDR3 reads TGTGCCAGCAGCTCTAGACTAGCGGTCACAGATACGCAGTATTTT. This sequence joins TRBV7-8 and TRBJ2-3; the match to TRBD2 covers 9 bases. This CDR3 comprises 15 residues. Looked up from germline, CDR1 is SGHVS and CDR2 is FQNEAQ. V dropped 4 bases and J dropped 2; count of bases not matched to a gene: 4.